This T cell receptor (beta chain) was found in a study of T-cell reconstitution after alpha-beta-depleted transplantation in children. This sample's TCRbeta library carried unique molecular identifier barcodes. TCRdb reanalysed the PCR reads using MiXCR and keeps one entry per CDR3 protein. The repertoire holds hundreds of thousands of distinct CDR3 sequences, with around 13% as singletons. This clonotype showed up many times. As yet, its antigen is unknown. Whole-study findings and limits: Once a year had passed after transplant, T-cell counts and diversity came mostly from newly produced T cells. After transplant, at about two months, alpha-beta T cells were reportedly derived from several hundred expanded graft clones.

V was shortened by 4 bases and J by 7 bases, with 18 bases between the two germline ends. The CDR3 has 16 amino acids. Germline CDR1 SGHRS, CDR2 YFSETQ. The gene calls are TRBV5-1 and TRBJ1-6; possible D gene TRBD1, 6 bases. The specimen comprised PBMCs, sampled before TCRalphabeta/CD19-depleted stem cell transplant. The receptor comes from a girl between 2 and 10 years old with congenital amegakaryocytic thrombocytopenia, due to receive a stem cell transplant. The CDR3 sequence is CASSPSGTPQNSPLHF. The DNA for the CDR3 is TGCGCCAGCAGCCCGTCCGGGACACCTCAGAATTCACCCCTCCACTTT.